This record covers a single T cell receptor beta chain. As originally analysed: Quantification of nucleated cells was approximated via reference gene primer amplification. This table comes from immunoSEQ multiplex PCR, and its TCRdb copy is limited to in-frame clones, with some not included. V and J calls and clone size are as listed in that table; D and trimming were resolved from the DNA. Of roughly 81,000 clones in the sample, around nine tenths were seen once. The data stem from a study of blood T cell repertoires in COVID-19. On the study more broadly: Samples taken during acute and convalescent COVID-19 were collected in the United States, Italy and Spain. The cDNA or gDNA used as material had been derived from T cells, B-cell-depleted T cells, or PBMCs.

V was trimmed by 5 bases and J by 4 bases, leaving 15 bases between them. The CDR3 consists of 16 residues. Germline loops: CDR1 SGHAT, CDR2 FQNNGV. Specimen: peripheral blood. The rearrangement links TRBV11-2 to TRBJ1-6, with D possibly being TRBD1 (5 bases). The clonotype was recovered from a man aged 35-49 years with acute or convalescent COVID-19. The CDR3 spells CASSPWTRQYNSPLHF. The CDR3 DNA reads TGTGCCAGCAGCCCATGGACACGTCAATATAATTCACCCCTCCACTTT.